Following are 17 T cell receptor beta chains from one sample sequenced in a study of T cell responses to AZD1222 COVID-19 vaccine. Some clones are missing from TCRdb's copy, which holds only in-frame ones; the method was immunoSEQ multiplex PCR. Of over 130,000 clones in the sample, about 90% were seen once. The sample was peripheral blood, taken 28 days after the second dose of the MenACWY control vaccine. The receptors originated from an adult who received the MenACWY meningococcal vaccine as a control.

The rearrangement joins TRBV2 to TRBJ2-1, with D unclear. Per germline, CDR1 SNHLY and CDR2 FYNNEI. V was trimmed by 3 bases and J by 2 bases, leaving 5 bases between them. The CDR3 covers 13 residues. The CDR3 sequence: CASSEATYNEQFF. CDR3 DNA sequence: TGTGCCAGCAGTGAGGCAACCTACAATGAGCAGTTCTTC.

The chain couples TRBV28 to TRBJ2-1, with a weak D call TRBD2 (6 bases). The V gene lost 9 bases and the J gene lost 7 bases, with 13 bases spanning the gap. This CDR3 has 12 amino acids. CDR1 is MDHEN and CDR2 is SYDVKM in the germline V gene. CDR3 sequence: CASRENGNEQFF. The CDR3 DNA sequence: TGTGCCAGTCGGGAGAACGGGAATGAGCAGTTCTTC.

The rearrangement joins TRBV29-1 to TRBJ1-1; no reliable D call. Trimming shortened V by 8 bases and J by 1 base, and 8 bases separated the two germline ends. Germline assignment: CDR1 SQVTM and CDR2 ANQGSEA. The CDR3 has 11 residues. CDR3 amino acids: CSLTQNTEAFF. CDR3 nucleotides: TGCAGCTTGACACAGAACACTGAAGCTTTCTTT. The full variable domain, in which reference TRBV29-1 and TRBJ1-1 provide the parts outside the CDR3, is SAVISQKPSRDICQRGTSLTIQCQVDSQVTMMFWYRQQPGQSLTLIATANQGSEATYESGFVIDKFPISRPNLTFSTLTVSNMSPEDSSIYLCSLTQNTEAFFGQGTRLTVV.

CDR3 region: CASSLDRGLNEQYF. DNA of the CDR3: TGTGCCAGCAGCTTGGACAGGGGGCTAAACGAGCAGTACTTC. V is TRBV7-2 and J is TRBJ2-7; 11 positions agree with TRBD1. CDR3 length equals 14 residues. In germline, CDR1 is SGHTA, CDR2 FQGNSA. Trimming removed 3 bases from V and 5 bases from J; junction bases left unmatched: 3.

This chain joins TRBV6-1 and TRBJ1-2; 8 bases map to TRBD1. V gave up 4 bases and J gave up 4 bases; unmatched junction bases: 11. Germline CDR1 and CDR2: MNHNS and SASEGT. This CDR3 spans 16 amino acids. This chain's CDR3 is CASSVSPGQGAYGYTF. In nucleotides, the CDR3 is TGTGCCAGCAGTGTCAGCCCCGGACAGGGCGCCTATGGCTACACCTTC.

The chain combines TRBV29-1 with TRBJ2-2; 9 bases map to TRBD2. The CDR3 loop spans 17 amino acids. CDR1 and CDR2 (germline): SQVTM, ANQGSEA. V gave up 3 bases and J gave up 5 bases; unmatched junction bases: 13. In DNA form, the CDR3 reads TGCAGCGTTGATTTACCTCGCGGGAGGGGGAGGACCGGGGAGCTGTTTTTT. Encoded protein: CSVDLPRGRGRTGELFF.

V usage is TRBV14 and J usage is TRBJ2-1; 12 bases map to TRBD2. The CDR3 is made up of 16 amino acids. V gave up 4 bases and J gave up 1 base; unmatched junction bases: 2. Germline lookup yields CDR1 SGHDN and CDR2 FVKESK. CDR3 in DNA: TGTGCCAGCAGCCTACTAGCGGGGGGTTCCTACAATGAGCAGTTCTTC. This sequence encodes CASSLLAGGSYNEQFF.

This clone was detected only once. This rearrangement joins TRBV19 to TRBJ2-7; 7 bases fit TRBD1. Looked up from germline, CDR1 is LNHDA and CDR2 is SQIVND (reference sequence). The CDR3 is 14 amino acids. V shed 11 bases, J shed 2 bases, and the junction held 12 bases outside the gene matches. The CDR3: CASRRQGTAYEQYF. DNA of the CDR3: TGTGCCTCGCGACGACAGGGTACCGCCTACGAGCAGTACTTC.

V and J are TRBV20-1 and TRBJ2-3; no clear D. From germline, CDR1 is DFQATT and CDR2 SNEGSKA (reference sequence). This CDR3 is built from 14 residues. V lost 3 bases, J lost 5 bases, and 15 bases lay in between. The CDR3 sequence is CSASPEPLQDTQYF. The DNA of the CDR3 is TGCAGTGCTAGTCCCGAACCCCTTCAAGATACGCAGTATTTT.

Only a few counts were recorded for this clone. The V and J genes are TRBV7-3 and TRBJ2-6; unclear D gene. CDR1 is SGHTA, CDR2 FQGTGA, per germline. The CDR3 consists of 13 residues. V dropped 5 bases and J dropped 2 bases, with 4 bases sitting between them. CDR3 sequence (DNA): TGTGCCAGCAGCGATACTGGGGCCAACGTCCTGACTTTC. Its protein is CASSDTGANVLTF.

The chain couples TRBV2 to TRBJ1-6; no firm D call. V gave up 3 bases and J gave up 0 bases, with 15 bases separating them. Germline CDR1 reads SNHLY; CDR2 reads FYNNEI. This CDR3 is 18 amino acids long. CDR3 nucleotides: TGTGCCAGCAGTGAGGAGAGGGTCCGGAGCTCCTATAATTCACCCCTCCACTTT. This encodes CASSEERVRSSYNSPLHF.

The V and J genes are TRBV6-2 or TRBV6-3 and TRBJ2-4, with 11 positions matching TRBD2. Germline CDR1 is MNHEY and CDR2 is SVGEGT. The CDR3 sequence is 20 residues long. J lost 2 bases, V lost 5 bases, and 17 bases had no gene match. Written as DNA, the CDR3 is TGTGCCAGCAGTCATAGCGGGGGGGCAGCCCGGGGTGGGTCCAAAAACATTCAGTACTTC. Translating gives CASSHSGGAARGGSKNIQYF.

The rearrangement joins TRBV28 to TRBJ1-5; 7 bases are a match to TRBD1. The CDR3 consists of 14 residues. With V trimmed by 2 bases and J by 5 bases, 3 bases remained unmatched. CDR1 MDHEN and CDR2 SYDVKM come from the germline V gene. CDR3 residues: CASSLTQGDQPQHF. The DNA for the CDR3 is TGTGCCAGCAGTTTAACCCAGGGGGATCAGCCCCAGCATTTT.

This chain joins TRBV7-2 and TRBJ1-4; TRBD1 matches 8 bases. This CDR3 has 14 residues. The germline V gene has CDR1 SGHTA and CDR2 FQGNSA. V dropped 5 bases and J dropped 5; count of bases not matched to a gene: 4. In DNA, the CDR3 is TGTGCCAGCAGCGGGGGGACAGGCAATGAAAAACTGTTTTTT. Translating gives CASSGGTGNEKLFF.

The CDR3 sequence: CASSWRQDNQPQHF. The CDR3 DNA follows: TGTGCCAGCTCATGGCGACAGGACAATCAGCCCCAGCATTTT. The rearrangement links TRBV18 to TRBJ1-5; possibly TRBD1 for D (6 bases). The V and J ends lost 5 bases and 3 bases respectively, with 11 bases between them. This CDR3 is built from 14 residues. Germline lookup yields CDR1 KGHSH and CDR2 LQKENI.

The rearrangement uses TRBV2 and TRBJ2-5; D is possibly TRBD1 or TRBD2 (5 bases each). Germline lookup yields CDR1 SNHLY and CDR2 FYNNEI. V was cut by 7 bases and J by 4 bases, with 13 bases left in between. The CDR3 spans 13 residues. The CDR3 loop reads CASNLRDGETQYF. CDR3 DNA: TGTGCCAGCAACCTAAGGGACGGAGAGACCCAGTACTTC.

The chain links TRBV11-2 to TRBJ2-7; 7 bases map to TRBD2. CDR3 length: 15 residues. From germline, CDR1 is SGHAT and CDR2 FQNNGV. The J segment lost 5 bases and the V segment lost 4 bases, leaving 11 bases of the junction unmatched. The CDR3 sequence: CASSSHGGSGDEQYF. The CDR3 nucleotides read TGTGCCAGCAGCTCCCACGGCGGGAGTGGGGACGAGCAGTACTTC.